The next 22 T cell receptor beta chains were all read from a single sample in a study of molecular identifiers for immune sequencing clone quantification. A single record per CDR3 protein comes from TCRdb applying MiXCR to the PCR reads. The sample shows 50,000 to 70,000 distinct CDR3 sequences, approximately 17% of them seen only once. Sequencing was done on a sample of naive CD8+ T cells from blood, with Jurkat cell RNA spiked in. Subset denoted: FACS-sorted CD8+CD4-CCR7+CD45RA+ naive T cells. The receptors originated from a human donor in good health. Some libraries in this study had Jurkat cell RNA spiked in.

The V and J genes are TRBV15 and TRBJ2-5, with 8 bases aligning to TRBD2. CDR3 size: 16 residues. Germline V CDR1 and CDR2: LNHNV, YYDKDF (reference sequence). The V segment lost 3 bases and the J segment 1 base; nucleotides outside the gene matches: 7. The CDR3 loop is CATSSASGSFQETQYF. In DNA, the CDR3 is TGTGCCACCAGCAGCGCGAGCGGGAGCTTCCAAGAGACCCAGTACTTC. Full variable domain (remainder filled in from reference TRBV15 and TRBJ2-5): DAMVIQNPRYQVTQFGKPVTLSCSQTLNHNVMYWYQQKSSQAPKLLFHYYDKDFNNEADTPDNFQSRRPNTSFCFLDIRSPGLGDTAMYLCATSSASGSFQETQYFGPGTRLLVL.

This clonotype was found many times. The chain links TRBV5-5 to TRBJ1-3; D gene ambiguous. Trimming shortened V by 0 bases and J by 3 bases, and 13 bases separated the two germline ends. Germline V gene sequence: CDR1 SGHKS, CDR2 YYEKEE (reference sequence). CDR3 length: 16 residues. The CDR3 DNA is TGTGCCAGCAGCTTGGCCCCATACAGTGGTGGAAACACCATATATTTT. Amino acid sequence: CASSLAPYSGGNTIYF.

About this clonotype: This may be a read error, as it is one base from a much larger clone. This rearrangement joins TRBV11-2 to TRBJ2-2; TRBD2 agrees at 7 bases. Unmatched junction bases numbered 7, after V lost 2 bases and J lost 4 bases. CDR1 SGHAT and CDR2 FQNNGV come from the germline V gene. The CDR3 extends over 16 amino acids. The CDR3 spells CASSLPPSGITGELFF. DNA of the CDR3: TGTGCCAGCAGCTTACCACCTAGCGGAATCACCGGGGAGCTGTTTTTT. The variable domain in full, with the rest retrieved from reference TRBV11-2 and TRBJ2-2, is EAGVAQSPRYKIIEKRQSVAFWCNPISGHATLYWYQQILGQGPKLLIQFQNNGVVDDSQLPKDRFSAERLKGVDSTLKIQPAKLEDSAVYLCASSLPPSGITGELFFGEGSRLTVL.

There are a few counts of this clonotype. V and J are TRBV2 and TRBJ2-7; 8 bases agree with TRBD1. J lost 4 bases, V lost 7 bases, and 12 bases had no gene match. Germline assignment: CDR1 SNHLY and CDR2 FYNNEI. The CDR3 runs to 15 residues. CDR3 sequence: CASMNSPGGKYEQYF. The CDR3 region has the DNA TGTGCCAGCATGAATTCACCAGGGGGCAAGTACGAGCAGTACTTC.

This clonotype has just a few counts. This rearrangement joins TRBV20-1 to TRBJ2-3, with D possibly matching TRBD2 (6 bases). The CDR3 runs to 20 residues. With 1 base removed from V and 0 bases from J, the gap between germline ends came to 26 bases. Germline CDR1 is DFQATT and CDR2 is SNEGSKA (reference sequence). DNA for the CDR3: TGCAGTGCTAGAGCTTATAGATTGGAGCGGGCACACACTAGCACAGATACGCAGTATTTT. Protein sequence: CSARAYRLERAHTSTDTQYF.

This clonotype was observed at least ten times. The rearrangement links TRBV11-2 to TRBJ2-7; the D gene is possibly TRBD1 (6 bases). Trimming took 4 bases from V and 4 from J, leaving 17 bases between them. CDR1 SGHAT and CDR2 FQNNGV come from the germline V gene. The CDR3 is 15 residues long. The CDR3 spells CASSSSDRGVYEQYF. CDR3 coding DNA: TGTGCCAGCAGCTCCTCGGACAGAGGGGTTTACGAGCAGTACTTC.

This clonotype was recorded at least ten times. The chain combines TRBV7-2 with TRBJ1-1, with unresolved D. The CDR3 loop spans 14 amino acids. Germline V lookup: CDR1 SGHTA, CDR2 FQGNSA. V lost 0 bases and J lost 4, with 9 bases in between. In DNA form, the CDR3 reads TGTGCCAGCAGCTTAGCGGTCGGAATCACTGAAGCTTTCTTT. Protein: CASSLAVGITEAFF.

Ten or more counts support this clonotype. The chain is built from TRBV20-1 and TRBJ2-2; unclear D gene. The length of the CDR3 is 14 residues. Looked up from germline, CDR1 is DFQATT and CDR2 is SNEGSKA (reference sequence). V lost 2 bases, J lost 4 bases, and 11 bases lay in between. CDR3 sequence: CSARTPHFTGELFF. The CDR3 bases are TGCAGTGCTAGAACTCCACACTTCACCGGGGAGCTGTTTTTT.

Regarding this clonotype: A much bigger clone sits one base away, suggesting this may be a read error. V gene TRBV7-9 combines with J gene TRBJ1-4; TRBD1 aligns across 7 bases. CDR3 length: 16 residues. In germline, CDR1 is SEHNR, CDR2 FQNEAQ (reference sequence). V lost 8 bases to trimming and J lost 7 bases; unmatched junction nucleotides: 16. The CDR3 protein is CASGSSRMTGFEKLFF. The CDR3 coding sequence is TGTGCCAGCGGCTCCTCCCGTATGACAGGGTTTGAAAAACTGTTTTTT.

This clonotype was recorded a few times. This may stem from a read error, because a much larger clone lies one nucleotide away. Here the CDR3 omits its conserved ending phenylalanine or tryptophan, so a read error is the likely source. The V gene is TRBV29-1, the J gene TRBJ1-1; D is ambiguous. The CDR3 runs 13 residues. Germline-derived CDR1 and CDR2 are SQVTM and ANQGSEA. CDR3 coding DNA: TGCAGTGAAGCAGAGACCGAGAACACTGAAGCTTTCTCT. Its translation is CSEAETENTEAFS.

Ten or more counts support this clonotype. This CDR3 reads CASSVQGGHTGELFF. The DNA of the CDR3 is TGTGCCAGCAGTGTACAGGGTGGGCACACCGGGGAGCTGTTTTTT. The chain joins TRBV6-5 to TRBJ2-2, with D possibly being TRBD1 (6 bases). CDR3 length: 15 residues. Germline V gives CDR1 MNHEY, CDR2 SVGAGI. V gave up 5 bases and J gave up 3 bases, with 13 bases separating them.

This clonotype was picked up one time. A read error may be the cause here, since a much bigger clone is one base away. The chain joins TRBV20-1 to TRBJ2-2; 7 bases agree with TRBD2. The CDR3 has 13 amino acids. Germline V CDR1 and CDR2: DFQATT, SNEGSKA (reference sequence). The CDR3 reads CSLRDYNTGELLF. The CDR3 coding sequence is TGCAGCCTTCGGGACTACAACACCGGGGAGCTGCTTTTT.

This clonotype was picked up many times. The chain joins TRBV11-2 to TRBJ2-1, with 8 bases aligning to TRBD2. This CDR3 comprises 16 residues. Germline lookup yields CDR1 SGHAT and CDR2 FQNNGV. The V gene end was trimmed by 1 base and the J gene end by 4 bases; junction bases not matched to a gene: 6. The CDR3 DNA follows: TGTGCCAGCAGCTTAGCGACTAGCGTTTGGTACAATGAGCAGTTCTTC. Its translation: CASSLATSVWYNEQFF.

This clonotype was found many times. The CDR3 loop reads CASSYELARGEQFF. The CDR3 DNA follows: TGTGCCAGCAGTTACGAGCTAGCCAGGGGTGAGCAGTTCTTC. The chain uses TRBV6-2 or TRBV6-3 and TRBJ2-1; TRBD1 is a possible D gene (6 bases). The ends were cut back, 2 bases at V and 9 bases at J, with 14 bases in the middle. The CDR3 length is 14 residues. Germline V gene sequence: CDR1 MNHEY, CDR2 SVGEGT.

Many counts were recorded for this clonotype. The genes are TRBV11-2 and TRBJ2-3, with a possible D match to TRBD1 (5 bases). CDR3 length: 14 residues. The V end was cut by 3 bases, the J end by 0 bases, with 7 bases between. In germline, CDR1 is SGHAT, CDR2 FQNNGV. This CDR3 is CASSFAGSTDTQYF. The DNA of the CDR3 is TGTGCCAGCAGCTTCGCAGGGAGCACAGATACGCAGTATTTT.

With regard to this clonotype: A read error is possible here, since a much larger clone lies one base away. The chain has TRBV5-6 and TRBJ2-3; D call uncertain. CDR1 and CDR2 (germline): SGHDT, YYEEEE. The V end was cut by 7 bases, the J end by 1 base, with 7 bases between. This CDR3 comprises 12 residues. CDR3 loop: CASGPGTDTQYF. Written as DNA, the CDR3 is TGTGCCAGCGGCCCCGGCACAGATACGCAGTATTTT.

This clonotype has just a few counts. V usage is TRBV20-1 and J usage is TRBJ2-6; either TRBD1 or TRBD2 may supply D (5 bases each). Trimming removed 0 bases from V and 0 bases from J, with 9 bases in between. There are 16 residues in the CDR3. Germline V lookup: CDR1 DFQATT, CDR2 SNEGSKA (reference sequence). Here the CDR3 reads CSAREGVFSGANVLTF. For the CDR3, the DNA is TGCAGTGCTAGAGAGGGGGTTTTCTCTGGGGCCAACGTCCTGACTTTC.

This clonotype is medium-sized by share. The CDR3, as DNA: TGTGCCAGCAGTTACCTGACAGGAGATTGGGACACAGATACGCAGTATTTT. This translates into CASSYLTGDWDTDTQYF. V gene TRBV6-2 or TRBV6-3 combines with J gene TRBJ2-3; perhaps TRBD1 as D (6 bases). Trimming cost V 2 bases and J 2 bases, with 17 bases left between them. The length of the CDR3 is 17 residues. CDR1 is MNHEY and CDR2 is SVGEGT in the germline V gene.

This clonotype was seen many times. The V call is TRBV20-1, the J call TRBJ2-1; 8 positions agree with TRBD2. Germline lookup yields CDR1 DFQATT and CDR2 SNEGSKA (reference sequence). The trim removed 0 bases at V and 4 bases at J, leaving 11 bases unmatched. The CDR3 runs 17 residues. The CDR3 DNA reads as TGCAGTGCTAGAGATTTTGGCTTTGGCGGGAGGTACAATGAGCAGTTCTTC. As protein: CSARDFGFGGRYNEQFF.

This clonotype was picked up many times. V and J are TRBV29-1 and TRBJ1-1; D might be TRBD1 (6 bases). Trimming shortened V by 1 base and J by 3 bases, and 12 bases separated the two germline ends. The V gene's germline CDR1 is SQVTM and CDR2 ANQGSEA. The CDR3 consists of 14 residues. In DNA form, the CDR3 reads TGCAGCGTTGAAGGGACAGCCACGGACACTGAAGCTTTCTTT. Its translation: CSVEGTATDTEAFF.

The CDR3 region is CASSVVVTHSYNEQFF. As DNA, the CDR3 is TGTGCCAGCAGCGTAGTAGTGACTCACTCCTACAATGAGCAGTTCTTC. This rearrangement joins TRBV9 to TRBJ2-1; D is uncertain. The CDR3 is 16 amino acids. V lost 0 bases and J lost 0, with 10 bases in between. Germline assignment: CDR1 SGDLS and CDR2 YYNGEE. The entire variable domain, with the rest obtained from reference TRBV9 and TRBJ2-1, is as follows: DSGVTQTPKHLITATGQRVTLRCSPRSGDLSVYWYQQSLDQGLQFLIQYYNGEERAKGNILERFSAQQFPDLHSELNLSSLELGDSALYFCASSVVVTHSYNEQFFGPGTRLTVL.

This clonotype showed up many times. V usage is TRBV6-2 or TRBV6-3 and J usage is TRBJ2-7, with D perhaps being TRBD1 or TRBD2 (5 bases each). Germline CDR1 MNHEY, CDR2 SVGEGT. Trimming pared 2 bases from V and 3 bases from J, leaving 8 bases between. The CDR3 length is 13 residues. CDR3 bases: TGTGCCAGCAGTTACGGGACCGTCTACGAGCAGTACTTC. This codes for CASSYGTVYEQYF.